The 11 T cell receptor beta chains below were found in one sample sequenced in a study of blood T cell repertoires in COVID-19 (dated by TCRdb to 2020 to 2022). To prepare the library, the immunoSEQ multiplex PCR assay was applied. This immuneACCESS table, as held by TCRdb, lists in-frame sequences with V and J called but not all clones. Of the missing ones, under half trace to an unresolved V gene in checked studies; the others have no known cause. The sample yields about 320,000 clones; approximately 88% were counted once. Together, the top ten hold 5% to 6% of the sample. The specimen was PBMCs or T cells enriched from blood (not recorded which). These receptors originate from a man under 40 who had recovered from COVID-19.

CDR3 DNA sequence: TGTGCCAGCAGGCCACAGGGGCCGAGCTCCTACGAGCAGTACTTC. Amino acids: CASRPQGPSSYEQYF. The V and J genes are TRBV28 and TRBJ2-7; 7 bases map to TRBD1. Germline CDR1 reads MDHEN; CDR2 reads SYDVKM. V gave up 6 bases and J gave up 0 bases; unmatched junction bases: 8. The CDR3 is made up of 15 amino acids.

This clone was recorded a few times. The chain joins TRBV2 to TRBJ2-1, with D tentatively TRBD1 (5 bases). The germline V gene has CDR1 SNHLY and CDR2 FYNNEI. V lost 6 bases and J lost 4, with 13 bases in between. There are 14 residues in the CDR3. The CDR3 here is CASRSRGRYNEQFF. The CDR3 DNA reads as TGTGCCAGCAGGAGTAGGGGTCGGTACAATGAGCAGTTCTTC.

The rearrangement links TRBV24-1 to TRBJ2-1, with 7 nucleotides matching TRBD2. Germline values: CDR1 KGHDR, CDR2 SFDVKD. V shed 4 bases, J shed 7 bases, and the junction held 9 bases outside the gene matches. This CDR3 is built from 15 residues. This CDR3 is CATSERDDGRNEQFF. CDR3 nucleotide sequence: TGTGCCACCAGTGAGAGGGACGACGGGAGGAATGAGCAGTTCTTC.

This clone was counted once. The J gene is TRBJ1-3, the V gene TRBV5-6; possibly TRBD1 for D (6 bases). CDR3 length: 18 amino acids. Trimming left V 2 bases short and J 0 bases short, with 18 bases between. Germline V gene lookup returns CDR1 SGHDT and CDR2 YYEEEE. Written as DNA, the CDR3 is TGTGCCAGCAGCTTAAGAAGGACAGCTCAATTCTCTGGAAACACCATATATTTT. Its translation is CASSLRRTAQFSGNTIYF.

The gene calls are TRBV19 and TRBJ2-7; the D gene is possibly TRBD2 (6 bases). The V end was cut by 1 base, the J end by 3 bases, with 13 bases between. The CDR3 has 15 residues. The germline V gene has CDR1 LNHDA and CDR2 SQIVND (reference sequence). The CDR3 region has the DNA TGTGCCAGTAGTATAGGAGCGGGCAGTGGCTACGAGCAGTACTTC. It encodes CASSIGAGSGYEQYF.

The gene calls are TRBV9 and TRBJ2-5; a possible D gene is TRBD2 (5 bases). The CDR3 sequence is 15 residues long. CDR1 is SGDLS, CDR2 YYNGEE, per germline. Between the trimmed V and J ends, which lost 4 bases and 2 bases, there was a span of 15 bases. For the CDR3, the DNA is TGTGCCAGCAGCCCGAGGACTCGCGGGCAAGAGACCCAGTACTTC. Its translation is CASSPRTRGQETQYF.

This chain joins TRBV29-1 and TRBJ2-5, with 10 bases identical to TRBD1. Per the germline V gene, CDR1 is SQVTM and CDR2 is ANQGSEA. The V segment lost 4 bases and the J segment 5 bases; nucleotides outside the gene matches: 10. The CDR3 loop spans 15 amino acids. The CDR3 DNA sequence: TGCAGCGTTGTTGAGAGACAGGGGGCAGGGGAGACCCAGTACTTC. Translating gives CSVVERQGAGETQYF.

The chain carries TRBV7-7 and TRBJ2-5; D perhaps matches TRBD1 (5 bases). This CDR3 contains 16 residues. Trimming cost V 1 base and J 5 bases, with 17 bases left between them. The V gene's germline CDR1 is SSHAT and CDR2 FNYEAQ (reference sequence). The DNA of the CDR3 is TGTGCCAGCAGCTTAGTAGGGGCAGGGCTTGGGGAGACCCAGTACTTC. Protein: CASSLVGAGLGETQYF.

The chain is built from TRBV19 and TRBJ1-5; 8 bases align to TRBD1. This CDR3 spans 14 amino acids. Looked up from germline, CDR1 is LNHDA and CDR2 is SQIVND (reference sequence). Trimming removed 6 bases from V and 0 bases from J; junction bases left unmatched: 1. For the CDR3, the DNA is TGTGCCAGTAGGGGACAGGATAGCAATCAGCCCCAGCATTTT. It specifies CASRGQDSNQPQHF.

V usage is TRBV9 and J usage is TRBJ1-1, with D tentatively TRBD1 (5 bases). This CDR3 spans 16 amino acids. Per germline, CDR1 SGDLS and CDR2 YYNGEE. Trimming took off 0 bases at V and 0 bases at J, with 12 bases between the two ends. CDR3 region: CASSVGAGRMNTEAFF. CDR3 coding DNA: TGTGCCAGCAGCGTAGGGGCAGGGCGAATGAACACTGAAGCTTTCTTT. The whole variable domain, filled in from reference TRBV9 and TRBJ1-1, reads DSGVTQTPKHLITATGQRVTLRCSPRSGDLSVYWYQQSLDQGLQFLIQYYNGEERAKGNILERFSAQQFPDLHSELNLSSLELGDSALYFCASSVGAGRMNTEAFFGQGTRLTVV.

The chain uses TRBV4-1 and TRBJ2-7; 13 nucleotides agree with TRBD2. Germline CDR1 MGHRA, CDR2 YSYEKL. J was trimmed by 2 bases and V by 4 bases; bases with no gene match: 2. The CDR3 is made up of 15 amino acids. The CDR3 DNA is TGCGCCAGCAGCCCTGGGACTAGCGGGACCTACGAGCAGTACTTC. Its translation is CASSPGTSGTYEQYF.